This TCR beta chain was captured by sequencing in a study of identifying expanded T cells in peripheral blood. Whole-study findings and limits: Approximately 2-week clone count variance significantly increased as total template count grew.

As concerns this clone: Its antigen is undetermined.

During the collection period, no donor immune events like infections were recorded. Trimming cost V 3 bases and J 2 bases; bases outside gene matches: 3. From germline, CDR1 is MGHRA and CDR2 YSYEKL. This CDR3 contains 15 residues. Only in-frame clones appear in the TCRdb table, and some are missing; sequencing was by immunoSEQ multiplex PCR. The top ten hold roughly 4.4% of the sample, which has about 86,000 clones, about 85% seen once. The rearrangement joins TRBV4-1 to TRBJ2-3; 9 bases align to TRBD2. The sequenced sample was blood. The TCR originated in a person aged 18 to 70 in good health. DNA of the CDR3: TGCGCCAGCAGCCAGGTAGCGGGGGACACAGATACGCAGTATTTT. It codes for CASSQVAGDTDTQYF.